The 23 T cell receptor beta chains below were found in one sample sequenced in a study of blood T cell repertoires in COVID-19 (dated by TCRdb to 2020 to 2021). The library was obtained by the immunoSEQ multiplex PCR assay. As stored in TCRdb, this immuneACCESS dataset retains in-frame rearrangements with V and J assigned. A fraction of the clones does not appear; measured against another copy, unresolved V genes explain less than half of the discrepancy, and the remainder lacks a known reason. The sample contains about 190,000 clones, around 78% of them found a single time. In total, the top ten clones hold 2.5% to 3.5% of the sample. Source material: peripheral blood. All receptors derive from a woman older than 75 with active or convalescent COVID-19.

This clone was picked up a small number of times. The chain combines TRBV2 with TRBJ1-5; D call uncertain. Trimming took off 6 bases at V and 0 bases at J, with 9 bases between the two ends. CDR1 SNHLY and CDR2 FYNNEI come from the germline V gene. This CDR3 region has 14 residues. The CDR3 nucleotides are TGTGCCAGCAGATTTGGGCCTAGCAATCAGCCCCAGCATTTT. Translated: CASRFGPSNQPQHF. Variable domain in full (rest from reference TRBV2 and TRBJ1-5): EPEVTQTPSHQVTQMGQEVILRCVPISNHLYFYWYRQILGQKVEFLVSFYNNEISEKSEIFDDQFSVERPDGSNFTLKIRSTKLEDSAMYFCASRFGPSNQPQHFGDGTRLSIL.

The chain links TRBV12-3 or TRBV12-4 to TRBJ1-1; no clear D. V was trimmed by 3 bases and J by 1 base, leaving 6 bases between them. This CDR3 region has 13 residues. The CDR3 DNA reads TGTGCCAGCAGTTTCACAGCGAACACTGAAGCTTTCTTT. It codes for CASSFTANTEAFF.

This sequence joins TRBV2 and TRBJ1-1; no definite D call. CDR1 is SNHLY, CDR2 FYNNEI, per germline. Trimming removed 5 bases at V and 6 bases at J, with 16 bases between. CDR3 size: 14 residues. CDR3 sequence reads: CASSHDWPGAEAFF. In DNA, the CDR3 is TGTGCCAGCAGTCATGATTGGCCGGGAGCTGAAGCTTTCTTT.

This chain connects TRBV30 to TRBJ1-1; 7 positions agree with TRBD1. This CDR3 region has 15 residues. Germline assignment: CDR1 GTSNPN and CDR2 SVGIG (reference sequence). V trimming: 0 bases; J trimming: 9 bases; junction bases outside the gene matches: 13. Here the CDR3 reads CAWSVSGTVGSKAFF. CDR3 in DNA: TGTGCCTGGAGTGTGTCAGGGACAGTTGGGTCTAAAGCTTTCTTT.

This clone was seen ten or more times. This sequence joins TRBV10-1 and TRBJ1-5; perhaps TRBD1 as D (5 bases). CDR1 and CDR2 (germline): WNHNN, SYGVQD (reference sequence). V was shortened by 8 bases and J by 2 bases, with 28 bases between the two germline ends. There are 19 residues in the CDR3. This chain's CDR3 is CASYLAGGRKRDRNQPQHF. The CDR3 nucleotides are TGCGCCAGCTATCTAGCGGGGGGTCGAAAAAGGGATCGCAATCAGCCCCAGCATTTT.

This clone has just one count. The J gene is TRBJ1-1, the V gene TRBV24-1; TRBD1 aligns across 8 bases. This CDR3 contains 17 residues. With V trimmed by 4 bases and J by 4 bases, 13 bases remained unmatched. The germline V gene has CDR1 KGHDR and CDR2 SFDVKD. CDR3 coding DNA: TGTGCCACCAGTGACAGCCGACAGGGGACTTTGGGCACTGAAGCTTTCTTT. Its protein product is CATSDSRQGTLGTEAFF.

The chain employs TRBV6-6 and TRBJ2-3; maybe TRBD2 (6 bases). Germline CDR1 and CDR2: MNHNY and SVGAGI (reference sequence). V dropped 8 bases and J dropped 4 bases, with 10 bases sitting between them. The CDR3 is 12 amino acids. CDR3 DNA: TGTGCCAGCGCTGGCGGGGCAGATACGCAGTATTTT. Residues: CASAGGADTQYF.

The chain combines TRBV5-1 with TRBJ2-2; 8 bases are shared with TRBD1. The CDR3 has 14 amino acids. From germline, CDR1 is SGHRS and CDR2 YFSETQ. Unmatched junction bases numbered 3, after V lost 7 bases and J lost 1 base. The CDR3 sequence is CASQGTGNTGELFF. The CDR3 DNA sequence: TGCGCCAGCCAGGGGACAGGGAACACCGGGGAGCTGTTTTTT.

The rearrangement uses TRBV24-1 and TRBJ2-1; TRBD2 is a possible D gene (6 bases). Germline CDR1 and CDR2: KGHDR and SFDVKD. CDR3 size: 16 residues. V lost 3 bases to trimming and J lost 2 bases, with 13 bases between them. The CDR3 spells CATSDQAGATYNEQFF. CDR3 sequence (DNA): TGTGCCACCAGTGATCAAGCGGGTGCAACCTACAATGAGCAGTTCTTC.

The chain combines TRBV6-2 or TRBV6-3 with TRBJ1-4, with 7 bases matching TRBD1. Germline V lookup: CDR1 MNHEY, CDR2 SVGEGT. CDR3 length: 15 residues. Trimming at V came to 6 bases and at J to 5 bases, leaving 9 bases not matched to a gene. The chain's CDR3 is CASRPNRGGNEKLFF. CDR3 in DNA: TGTGCCAGCAGACCTAACAGGGGAGGAAATGAAAAACTGTTTTTT.

This clone came up once. The J gene is TRBJ1-6, the V gene TRBV5-8; TRBD1 might be the D (5 bases). Between the trimmed V and J ends, which lost 2 bases and 4 bases, there was a span of 13 bases. Germline V gene lookup returns CDR1 SGHTS and CDR2 YDEGEE. The length of the CDR3 is 16 residues. Here the CDR3 reads CASSFPGTGYNSPLHF. DNA for the CDR3: TGTGCCAGCAGCTTCCCAGGGACTGGTTATAATTCACCCCTCCACTTT.

The chain joins TRBV28 to TRBJ1-5, with TRBD1 as a possible D gene (5 bases). V was shortened by 3 bases and J by 3 bases, with 15 bases between the two germline ends. CDR3 length: 16 amino acids. CDR1 MDHEN and CDR2 SYDVKM come from the germline V gene. The DNA for the CDR3 is TGTGCCAGCAGTTTGGGCGACAGCATACCCAATCAGCCCCAGCATTTT. Its protein product is CASSLGDSIPNQPQHF.

The chain joins TRBV24-1 to TRBJ2-3; weak D call: TRBD1 (6 bases). V was clipped by 6 bases and J by 2 bases, with 14 bases between them. This CDR3 contains 15 residues. From germline, CDR1 is KGHDR and CDR2 SFDVKD. For the CDR3, the DNA is TGTGCCACCAGTCCCCGACAGGCAACCACAGATACGCAGTATTTT. It is translated as CATSPRQATTDTQYF.

The table lists this clone with a few counts. The chain employs TRBV12-3 or TRBV12-4 and TRBJ2-1, with D unclear. The CDR3 is made up of 12 amino acids. The germline V and J ends were trimmed by 2 bases and 10 bases, with 9 bases remaining between them. The CDR3 DNA reads TGTGCCAGCAGTTTACCCAAATCCGAGCAGTTCTTC. Encoded protein: CASSLPKSEQFF.

This chain joins TRBV4-1 and TRBJ2-3, with TRBD2 matching 9 bases. This CDR3 region has 21 residues. J was trimmed by 4 bases and V by 0 bases; bases with no gene match: 20. Germline lookup yields CDR1 MGHRA and CDR2 YSYEKL. The CDR3 spells CASSQDNLSRGGRSGPDTQYF. The CDR3 nucleotides are TGCGCCAGCAGCCAAGATAACCTCTCGCGGGGGGGCAGGTCAGGGCCAGATACGCAGTATTTT.

This clone was seen a handful of times. This chain connects TRBV15 to TRBJ1-5; tentative D call: TRBD1 (6 bases). Germline CDR1 and CDR2: LNHNV and YYDKDF (reference sequence). Trimming shortened V by 0 bases and J by 9 bases, and 15 bases separated the two germline ends. The CDR3 has 15 amino acids. The CDR3 region has the DNA TGTGCCACCAGCAGAGATAGGGACACCGGCCGGCCCCAGCATTTT. This gives the protein CATSRDRDTGRPQHF.

This chain connects TRBV2 to TRBJ1-4, with D maybe TRBD1 (5 bases). The length of the CDR3 is 17 residues. V dropped 0 bases and J dropped 4 bases, with 15 bases sitting between them. Germline V lookup: CDR1 SNHLY, CDR2 FYNNEI. The CDR3 DNA is TGTGCCAGCAGTGAAGCGCTTCATGGGGGGAATAATGAAAAACTGTTTTTT. Residues: CASSEALHGGNNEKLFF.

The genes are TRBV4-1 and TRBJ2-5, with 8 bases identical to TRBD2. From germline, CDR1 is MGHRA and CDR2 YSYEKL. J lost 5 bases, V lost 0 bases, and 8 bases had no gene match. This CDR3 contains 16 residues. This chain's CDR3 is CASSQEQVAGWETQYF. The CDR3 DNA reads TGCGCCAGCAGCCAAGAACAGGTAGCGGGGTGGGAGACCCAGTACTTC.

This chain uses TRBV18 with TRBJ1-3; TRBD1 might be the D (5 bases). Germline V gives CDR1 KGHSH, CDR2 LQKENI. This CDR3 has 15 amino acids. V was pared by 6 bases and J by 1 base, with 13 bases between. CDR3 region: CASSEMGTSGNTIYF. The CDR3 DNA reads as TGTGCCAGCTCTGAAATGGGGACTTCTGGAAACACCATATATTTT.

This chain links TRBV9 with TRBJ2-1; D gene ambiguous. Germline-derived CDR1 and CDR2 are SGDLS and YYNGEE. The CDR3 runs 15 residues. Trimming cost V 4 bases and J 0 bases, with 11 bases left between them. As DNA, the CDR3 is TGTGCCAGCAGCCCTGACTCGTTCTCCTACAATGAGCAGTTCTTC. Its translation: CASSPDSFSYNEQFF.

The gene calls are TRBV10-1 and TRBJ1-1; 9 nucleotides agree with TRBD1. CDR3 length equals 16 residues. The ends lost 4 bases at V and 0 bases at J; junction bases unmatched: 6. Germline V lookup: CDR1 WNHNN, CDR2 SYGVQD (reference sequence). The CDR3 region is CASSADRGLMNTEAFF. The CDR3 nucleotides read TGCGCCAGCAGTGCGGACAGGGGACTCATGAACACTGAAGCTTTCTTT.

This chain links TRBV18 with TRBJ2-6; TRBD2 is a possible D gene (5 bases). The CDR3 sequence is 15 residues long. The V gene lost 0 bases and the J gene lost 2 bases, with 5 bases spanning the gap. CDR1 is KGHSH, CDR2 LQKENI, per germline. CDR3 protein: CASSPPRAGANVLTF. The CDR3 nucleotides read TGTGCCAGCTCACCACCGAGGGCTGGGGCCAACGTCCTGACTTTC.

The genes are TRBV5-1 and TRBJ2-5; perhaps TRBD1 as D (6 bases). The CDR3 loop spans 15 amino acids. Germline V CDR1 and CDR2: SGHRS, YFSETQ. Trimming pared 0 bases from V and 2 bases from J, leaving 11 bases between. CDR3 sequence: CASSLVGQSQETQYF. CDR3 nucleotides: TGCGCCAGCAGCTTGGTAGGACAGTCTCAAGAGACCCAGTACTTC.